A selection of T cell receptor beta chains follows, all from one sample in a study. Using its own MiXCR run on the 5' RACE reads, TCRdb lists one record per CDR3 protein. The sample holds more than 10,000 distinct CDR3 sequences; 51% are singletons and the top ten take about 12%. Specimen: tumor-infiltrating Tregs sorted from the breast tumor. These receptors all stem from a female donor with breast cancer. CDR3s include the opening cysteine and the closing phenylalanine or tryptophan. A D gene is named only where the DNA matches it firmly. A row's size may be missing; if present it is once, few, many or a size class.

abundance: few
v_gene: TRBV7-9
j_gene: TRBJ1-1
d_gene: -
CDR3aa: CASSLTYTEAFF
CDR3nt: TGTGCCAGCAGCCTCACTTACACTGAAGCTTTCTTT

abundance: -
v_gene: TRBV20-1
j_gene: TRBJ2-1
d_gene: TRBD2
CDR3aa: CSAFLGAGASDEQFF
CDR3nt: TGCAGTGCCTTCCTAGGGGCGGGAGCATCGGATGAGCAGTTCTTC

abundance: few
v_gene: TRBV12-3/TRBV12-4
j_gene: TRBJ1-6
d_gene: TRBD1
CDR3aa: CASSHGQGAAPLHF
CDR3nt: TGTGCCAGCAGCCATGGACAGGGGGCTGCGCCCCTCCACTTT

abundance: few
v_gene: TRBV29-1
j_gene: TRBJ2-3
d_gene: -
CDR3aa: CSVRRGGENTQYF
CDR3nt: TGCAGCGTTCGAAGGGGTGGAGAGAATACGCAGTATTTT

abundance: medium-sized
v_gene: TRBV29-1
j_gene: TRBJ1-1
d_gene: TRBD1
CDR3aa: CSVRRRQGTMNTEAFF
CDR3nt: TGCAGCGTCCGCCGGAGACAGGGGACCATGAACACTGAAGCTTTCTTT

abundance: -
v_gene: TRBV7-3
j_gene: TRBJ2-1
d_gene: -
CDR3aa: CASSLGGPGRHEQFF
CDR3nt: TGTGCCAGCTCTTTGGGGGGCCCGGGGCGGCATGAGCAGTTCTTC

abundance: -
v_gene: TRBV7-3
j_gene: TRBJ1-2
d_gene: TRBD1
CDR3aa: CASSLTGSGGAYGYTF
CDR3nt: TGTGCCAGCAGCTTAACGGGGTCAGGGGGCGCCTATGGCTACACCTTC

abundance: -
v_gene: TRBV6-2/TRBV6-3
j_gene: TRBJ2-1
d_gene: TRBD2
CDR3aa: CASSYWLAAHNEQFF
CDR3nt: TGTGCCAGCAGTTACTGGCTAGCGGCGCACAATGAGCAGTTCTTC

abundance: -
v_gene: TRBV7-6
j_gene: TRBJ2-5
d_gene: TRBD1
CDR3aa: CASSLGQGLAETQYF
CDR3nt: TGTGCCAGCAGCTTAGGACAGGGTCTCGCAGAGACCCAGTACTTC

abundance: -
v_gene: TRBV11-3
j_gene: TRBJ2-1
d_gene: -
CDR3aa: CASSLDLGGVSYNEQFF
CDR3nt: TGTGCCAGCAGCTTAGATCTAGGGGGGGTCTCCTACAATGAGCAGTTCTTC

abundance: -
v_gene: TRBV4-3
j_gene: TRBJ2-1
d_gene: TRBD1
CDR3aa: CASSQDRGTGGYNEQFF
CDR3nt: TGCGCCAGCAGCCAAGATCGGGGGACAGGGGGCTACAATGAGCAGTTCTTC

abundance: -
v_gene: TRBV5-1
j_gene: TRBJ2-5
d_gene: TRBD1
CDR3aa: CASQPGTAQETQYF
CDR3nt: TGCGCCAGCCAACCCGGGACAGCGCAAGAGACCCAGTACTTC

abundance: -
v_gene: TRBV6-1
j_gene: TRBJ2-1
d_gene: TRBD2
CDR3aa: CASTPIRAGFQTLQNEQFF
CDR3nt: TGTGCCAGCACCCCTATCAGAGCGGGATTCCAAACCCTACAGAATGAGCAGTTCTTC

abundance: -
v_gene: TRBV7-6
j_gene: TRBJ2-7
d_gene: -
CDR3aa: CASSLARLSEQYF
CDR3nt: TGTGCCAGCAGCTTAGCCCGGCTGTCCGAGCAGTACTTC

abundance: -
v_gene: TRBV11-2
j_gene: TRBJ1-4
d_gene: -
CDR3aa: CASSLIGGNNEKLFF
CDR3nt: TGTGCCAGCAGCTTAATTGGGGGAAACAATGAAAAACTGTTTTTT

abundance: -
v_gene: TRBV12-3/TRBV12-4
j_gene: TRBJ2-5
d_gene: -
CDR3aa: CASSSQGRETQYF
CDR3nt: TGTGCCAGCAGTTCACAGGGACGGGAGACCCAGTACTTC

abundance: few
v_gene: TRBV12-3/TRBV12-4
j_gene: TRBJ2-1
d_gene: -
CDR3aa: CASSLHGYNEQFF
CDR3nt: TGTGCCAGCAGTTTACACGGGTACAATGAGCAGTTCTTC

abundance: few
v_gene: TRBV6-1
j_gene: TRBJ2-7
d_gene: -
CDR3aa: CASSGYYKEPYEQYF
CDR3nt: TGTGCCAGCAGTGGGTACTACAAGGAGCCCTACGAGCAGTACTTC

abundance: -
v_gene: TRBV6-2/TRBV6-3
j_gene: TRBJ1-5
d_gene: -
CDR3aa: CASSYGRGRNQPQHF
CDR3nt: TGTGCCAGCAGTTACGGTCGGGGTCGCAATCAGCCCCAGCATTTT

abundance: few
v_gene: TRBV5-1
j_gene: TRBJ1-6
d_gene: -
CDR3aa: CASSLSAGNSPLHF
CDR3nt: TGCGCCAGCAGCTTGTCGGCAGGGAATTCACCCCTCCACTTT

abundance: -
v_gene: TRBV7-6
j_gene: TRBJ1-3
d_gene: TRBD1
CDR3aa: CASRPGTGGNTIYF
CDR3nt: TGTGCCAGCAGACCCGGGACAGGTGGAAACACCATATATTTT

abundance: few
v_gene: TRBV29-1
j_gene: TRBJ1-2
d_gene: TRBD1
CDR3aa: CSVDGGQGRNYGYTF
CDR3nt: TGCAGCGTTGACGGAGGACAGGGAAGGAACTATGGCTACACCTTC

abundance: -
v_gene: TRBV12-3/TRBV12-4
j_gene: TRBJ2-3
d_gene: -
CDR3aa: CASTMGRAYDTQYF
CDR3nt: TGTGCCAGCACCATGGGGCGGGCCTACGATACGCAGTATTTT

abundance: few
v_gene: TRBV5-1
j_gene: TRBJ2-5
d_gene: TRBD2
CDR3aa: CASSGSLAGVGETQYF
CDR3nt: TGCGCCAGCAGCGGATCACTAGCGGGAGTAGGGGAGACCCAGTACTTC

abundance: -
v_gene: TRBV6-1
j_gene: TRBJ2-2
d_gene: -
CDR3aa: CASRDVNTGELFF
CDR3nt: TGTGCCAGCAGGGACGTAAACACCGGGGAGCTGTTTTTT

abundance: few
v_gene: TRBV6-2/TRBV6-3
j_gene: TRBJ2-7
d_gene: TRBD2
CDR3aa: CASVLAGTYEQYF
CDR3nt: TGTGCCAGCGTGCTAGCGGGGACCTACGAGCAGTACTTC

abundance: few
v_gene: TRBV28
j_gene: TRBJ2-5
d_gene: -
CDR3aa: CASRGSGRETQYF
CDR3nt: TGTGCCAGCAGGGGGTCTGGGCGGGAGACCCAGTACTTC

abundance: -
v_gene: TRBV7-9
j_gene: TRBJ2-5
d_gene: -
CDR3aa: CASSLRPGAGPPETQYF
CDR3nt: TGTGCCAGCAGCTTACGCCCCGGGGCCGGGCCCCCCGAGACCCAGTACTTC

abundance: few
v_gene: TRBV20-1
j_gene: TRBJ2-7
d_gene: TRBD1
CDR3aa: CSARDGQVRAYGYEQYF
CDR3nt: TGCAGTGCTAGGGATGGACAGGTTAGGGCGTATGGGTACGAGCAGTACTTC

abundance: -
v_gene: TRBV7-8
j_gene: TRBJ2-3
d_gene: -
CDR3aa: CASSAGGYTDTQYF
CDR3nt: TGTGCCAGCAGCGCAGGCGGATACACAGATACGCAGTATTTT

abundance: -
v_gene: TRBV4-3
j_gene: TRBJ2-3
d_gene: -
CDR3aa: CASSQEMGGDTRPDTQYF
CDR3nt: TGCGCCAGCAGCCAAGAGATGGGTGGCGACACCAGGCCAGATACGCAGTATTTT

abundance: -
v_gene: TRBV29-1
j_gene: TRBJ2-3
d_gene: TRBD1
CDR3aa: CSVALSGQGTDTQYF
CDR3nt: TGCAGCGTTGCGCTATCGGGACAGGGTACAGATACGCAGTATTTT

abundance: -
v_gene: TRBV5-1
j_gene: TRBJ2-3
d_gene: -
CDR3aa: CASTQLEITDTQYF
CDR3nt: TGCGCCAGCACACAGCTCGAGATAACAGATACGCAGTATTTT

abundance: few
v_gene: TRBV7-2
j_gene: TRBJ2-1
d_gene: TRBD2
CDR3aa: CASSPVPAGGYNEQFF
CDR3nt: TGTGCCAGCAGCCCGGTCCCAGCGGGGGGGTACAATGAGCAGTTCTTC

abundance: -
v_gene: TRBV7-2
j_gene: TRBJ2-3
d_gene: -
CDR3aa: CASSLDWLSDTQYF
CDR3nt: TGTGCCAGCAGCTTAGATTGGCTCTCAGATACGCAGTATTTT

abundance: -
v_gene: TRBV6-5
j_gene: TRBJ2-1
d_gene: TRBD2
CDR3aa: CASTKLAGGLNEQFF
CDR3nt: TGTGCCAGCACCAAACTAGCGGGAGGGCTCAATGAGCAGTTCTTC

abundance: -
v_gene: TRBV12-3/TRBV12-4
j_gene: TRBJ2-1
d_gene: -
CDR3aa: CASSPQDRTLQFF
CDR3nt: TGTGCCAGCAGTCCCCAAGACCGGACACTTCAGTTCTTC

abundance: once
v_gene: TRBV19
j_gene: TRBJ2-3
d_gene: TRBD1
CDR3aa: CASCTGQGSYTQYF
CDR3nt: TGTGCCAGTTGCACGGGACAGGGGTCGTATACGCAGTATTTT

abundance: -
v_gene: TRBV29-1
j_gene: TRBJ2-2
d_gene: -
CDR3aa: CSVDDLANTGELFF
CDR3nt: TGCAGCGTTGATGATTTAGCGAACACCGGGGAGCTGTTTTTT

abundance: -
v_gene: TRBV20-1
j_gene: TRBJ1-5
d_gene: TRBD1
CDR3aa: CSAGWGQGARQPQHF
CDR3nt: TGCAGTGCTGGGTGGGGACAGGGGGCAAGGCAGCCCCAGCATTTT

abundance: -
v_gene: TRBV4-3
j_gene: TRBJ2-1
d_gene: TRBD1
CDR3aa: CASSQEGTGVGEQFF
CDR3nt: TGCGCCAGCAGCCAAGAGGGGACAGGGGTAGGCGAGCAGTTCTTC

abundance: -
v_gene: TRBV29-1
j_gene: TRBJ2-7
d_gene: -
CDR3aa: CSVGRPPTYEQYF
CDR3nt: TGCAGCGTTGGTCGGCCTCCCACCTACGAGCAGTACTTC

abundance: -
v_gene: TRBV7-6
j_gene: TRBJ2-7
d_gene: -
CDR3aa: CASSLAGSSYEQYF
CDR3nt: TGTGCCAGCAGCTTAGCCGGGAGCTCCTACGAGCAGTACTTC

abundance: few
v_gene: TRBV20-1
j_gene: TRBJ1-6
d_gene: -
CDR3aa: CSARDGGALGSPLHF
CDR3nt: TGCAGTGCTAGAGATGGGGGGGCATTAGGGTCACCCCTCCACTTT

abundance: few
v_gene: TRBV7-3
j_gene: TRBJ2-1
d_gene: -
CDR3aa: CASSRDGYSYNEQFF
CDR3nt: TGTGCCAGCAGTCGAGACGGATACTCCTACAATGAGCAGTTCTTC

abundance: -
v_gene: TRBV20-1
j_gene: TRBJ2-1
d_gene: -
CDR3aa: CSARNLAASERFF
CDR3nt: TGCAGTGCTAGGAACTTGGCGGCCAGTGAGCGATTCTTC

abundance: -
v_gene: TRBV5-1
j_gene: TRBJ2-5
d_gene: -
CDR3aa: CASNPGGVQETQYF
CDR3nt: TGCGCCAGCAACCCAGGGGGGGTTCAAGAGACCCAGTACTTC

abundance: -
v_gene: TRBV5-4
j_gene: TRBJ2-5
d_gene: -
CDR3aa: CASSLDSQETQYF
CDR3nt: TGTGCCAGCAGCTTGGACAGCCAAGAGACCCAGTACTTC

abundance: few
v_gene: TRBV20-1
j_gene: TRBJ2-3
d_gene: -
CDR3aa: CSASAGASTDTQYF
CDR3nt: TGCAGTGCTAGTGCTGGGGCTAGCACAGATACGCAGTATTTT

abundance: -
v_gene: TRBV20-1
j_gene: TRBJ1-2
d_gene: TRBD1
CDR3aa: CSARREGAGGYTF
CDR3nt: TGCAGTGCTAGGCGGGAGGGGGCTGGGGGCTACACCTTC

abundance: -
v_gene: TRBV11-3
j_gene: TRBJ2-1
d_gene: TRBD1
CDR3aa: CASSLETGAYKEQFF
CDR3nt: TGTGCCAGCAGCTTAGAGACAGGGGCCTACAAAGAGCAGTTCTTC

abundance: -
v_gene: TRBV28
j_gene: TRBJ1-2
d_gene: -
CDR3aa: CANSFAMGGSSYGYTF
CDR3nt: TGTGCCAACAGTTTCGCTATGGGGGGGTCGTCGTATGGCTACACCTTC

abundance: few
v_gene: TRBV3-1
j_gene: TRBJ2-1
d_gene: -
CDR3aa: CASSQSILVSDEQFF
CDR3nt: TGTGCCAGCAGCCAATCAATACTAGTCTCGGATGAGCAGTTCTTC

abundance: few
v_gene: TRBV20-1
j_gene: TRBJ2-1
d_gene: TRBD1
CDR3aa: CSASPGTGIRDEQFF
CDR3nt: TGCAGTGCCAGTCCCGGGACAGGGATCCGGGATGAGCAGTTCTTC

abundance: -
v_gene: TRBV12-3/TRBV12-4
j_gene: TRBJ2-1
d_gene: -
CDR3aa: CASSLGGGAYNEQFF
CDR3nt: TGTGCCAGCAGTTTAGGTGGAGGGGCGTACAATGAGCAGTTCTTC

abundance: few
v_gene: TRBV6-2/TRBV6-3
j_gene: TRBJ1-1
d_gene: -
CDR3aa: CASRLTAMNTEAFF
CDR3nt: TGTGCCAGCAGACTGACAGCAATGAACACTGAAGCTTTCTTT

abundance: -
v_gene: TRBV7-8
j_gene: TRBJ1-1
d_gene: -
CDR3aa: CASSLMNTEAFF
CDR3nt: TGTGCCAGCAGCTTAATGAACACTGAAGCTTTCTTT